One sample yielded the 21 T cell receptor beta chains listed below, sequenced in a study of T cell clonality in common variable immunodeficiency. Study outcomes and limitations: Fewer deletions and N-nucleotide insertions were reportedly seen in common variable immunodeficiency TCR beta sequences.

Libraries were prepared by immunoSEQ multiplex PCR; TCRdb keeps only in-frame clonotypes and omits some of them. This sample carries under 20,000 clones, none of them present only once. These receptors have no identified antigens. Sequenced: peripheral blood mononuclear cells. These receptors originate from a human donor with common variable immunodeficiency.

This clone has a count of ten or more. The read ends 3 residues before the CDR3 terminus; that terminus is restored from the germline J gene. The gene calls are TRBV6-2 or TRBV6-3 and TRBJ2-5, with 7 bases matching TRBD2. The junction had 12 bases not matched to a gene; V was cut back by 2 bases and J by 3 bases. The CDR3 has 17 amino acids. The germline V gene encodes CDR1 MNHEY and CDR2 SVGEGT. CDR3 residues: CASSYVEGLAVKETQYF. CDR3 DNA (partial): TGTGCCAGCAGTTACGTCGAGGGGCTAGCGGTCAAAGAGACC.

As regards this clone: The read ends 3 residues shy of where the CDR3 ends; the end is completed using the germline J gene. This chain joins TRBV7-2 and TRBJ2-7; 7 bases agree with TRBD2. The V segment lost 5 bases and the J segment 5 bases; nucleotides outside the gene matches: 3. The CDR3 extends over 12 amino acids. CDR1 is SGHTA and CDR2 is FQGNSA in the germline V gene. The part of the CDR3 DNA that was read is TGTGCCAGCAGCCCGGGGGGTAACGAG. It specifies CASSPGGNE. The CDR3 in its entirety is CASSPGGNEQYF.

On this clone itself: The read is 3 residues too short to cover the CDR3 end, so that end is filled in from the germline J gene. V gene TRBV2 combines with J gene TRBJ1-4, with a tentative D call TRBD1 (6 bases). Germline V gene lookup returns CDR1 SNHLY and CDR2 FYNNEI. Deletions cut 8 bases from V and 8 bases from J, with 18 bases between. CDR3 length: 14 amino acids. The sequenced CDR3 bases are TGTGCCAGCGGGGGCGAGAAGATCGGGGAAAAA. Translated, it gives CASGGEKIGEK. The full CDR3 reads CASGGEKIGEKLFF.

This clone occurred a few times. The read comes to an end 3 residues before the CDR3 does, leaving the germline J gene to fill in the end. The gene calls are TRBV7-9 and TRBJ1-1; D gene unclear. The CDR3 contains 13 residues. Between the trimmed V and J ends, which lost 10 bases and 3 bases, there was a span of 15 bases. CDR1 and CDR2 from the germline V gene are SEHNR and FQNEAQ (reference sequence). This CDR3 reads CATKLMQDTEAFF. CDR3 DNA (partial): TGTGCCACCAAACTGATGCAGGACACTGAA.

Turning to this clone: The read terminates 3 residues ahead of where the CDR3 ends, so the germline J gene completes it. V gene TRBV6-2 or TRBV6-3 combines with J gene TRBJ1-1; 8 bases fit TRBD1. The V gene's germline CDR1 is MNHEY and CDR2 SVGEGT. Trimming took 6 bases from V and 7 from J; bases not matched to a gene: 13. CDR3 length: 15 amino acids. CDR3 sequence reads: CASRYDRGGGREAFF. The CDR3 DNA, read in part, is TGTGCCAGCAGATACGACAGGGGAGGGGGACGTGAA.

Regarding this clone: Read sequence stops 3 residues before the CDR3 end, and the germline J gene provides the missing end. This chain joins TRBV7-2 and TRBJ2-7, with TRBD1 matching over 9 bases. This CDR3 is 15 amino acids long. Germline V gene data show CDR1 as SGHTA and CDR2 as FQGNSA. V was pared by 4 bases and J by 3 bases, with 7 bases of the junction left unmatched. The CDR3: CASSWGGTGSYEQYF. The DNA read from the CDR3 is TGTGCCAGCAGCTGGGGTGGGACAGGGAGCTACGAG. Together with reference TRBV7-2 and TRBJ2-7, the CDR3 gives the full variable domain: GAGVSQSPSNKVTEKGKDVELRCDPISGHTALYWYRQSLGQGLEFLIYFQGNSAPDKSGLPSDRFSAERTGGSVSTLTIQRTQQEDSAVYLCASSWGGTGSYEQYFGPGTRLTVT.

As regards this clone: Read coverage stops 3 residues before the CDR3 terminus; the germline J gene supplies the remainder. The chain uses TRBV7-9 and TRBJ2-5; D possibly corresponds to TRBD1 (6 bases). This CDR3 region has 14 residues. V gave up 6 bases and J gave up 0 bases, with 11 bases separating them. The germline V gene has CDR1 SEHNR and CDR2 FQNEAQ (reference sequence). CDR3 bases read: TGTGCCAGCAGTGTAAGGACAGACCAAGAGACC. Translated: CASSVRTDQET. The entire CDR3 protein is CASSVRTDQETQYF. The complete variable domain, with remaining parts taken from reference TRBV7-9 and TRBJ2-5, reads DTGVSQNPRHKITKRGQNVTFRCDPISEHNRLYWYRQTLGQGPEFLTYFQNEAQLEKSRLLSDRFSAERPKGSFSTLEIQRTEQGDSAMYLCASSVRTDQETQYFGPGTRLLVL.

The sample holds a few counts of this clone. The CDR3 here is CASSPSGGSYEQYF. Partial CDR3 DNA: TGTGCCAGCAGCCCCTCGGGTGGCTCCTACGAG. V usage is TRBV7-9 and J usage is TRBJ2-7, with D unresolved. The missing CDR3 end, 3 residues past where the read stops, is filled in from the germline J gene. Trimming stripped 5 bases from V and 0 bases from J, with 11 bases between. Germline-derived CDR1 and CDR2 are SEHNR and FQNEAQ (reference sequence). This CDR3 spans 14 amino acids.

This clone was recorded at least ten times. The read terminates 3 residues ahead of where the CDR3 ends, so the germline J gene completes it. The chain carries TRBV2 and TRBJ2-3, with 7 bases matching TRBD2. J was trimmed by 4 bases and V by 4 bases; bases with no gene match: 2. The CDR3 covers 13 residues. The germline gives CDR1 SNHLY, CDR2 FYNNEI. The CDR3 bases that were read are TGTGCCAGCAGTGGGGACTATGCAGATACG. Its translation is CASSGDYADT. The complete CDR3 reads CASSGDYADTQYF.

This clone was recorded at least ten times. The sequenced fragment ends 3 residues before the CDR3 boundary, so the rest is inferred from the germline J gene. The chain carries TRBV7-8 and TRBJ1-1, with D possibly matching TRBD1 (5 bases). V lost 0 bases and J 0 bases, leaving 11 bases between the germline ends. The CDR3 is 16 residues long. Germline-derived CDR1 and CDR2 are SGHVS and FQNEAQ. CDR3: CASSLAGVGMNTEAFF. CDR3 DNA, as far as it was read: TGTGCCAGCAGCTTAGCAGGGGTAGGGATGAACACTGAA. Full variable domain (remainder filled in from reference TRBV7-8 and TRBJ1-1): GAGVSQSPRYKVAKRGQDVALRCDPISGHVSLFWYQQALGQGPEFLTYFQNEAQLDKSGLPSDRFFAERPEGSVSTLKIQRTQQEDSAVYLCASSLAGVGMNTEAFFGQGTRLTVV.

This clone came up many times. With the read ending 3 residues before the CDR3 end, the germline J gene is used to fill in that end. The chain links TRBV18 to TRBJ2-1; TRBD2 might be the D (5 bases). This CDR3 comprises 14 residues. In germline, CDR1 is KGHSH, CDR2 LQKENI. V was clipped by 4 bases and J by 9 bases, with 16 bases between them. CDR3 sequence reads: CASSHSLAFPEQFF. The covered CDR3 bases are TGTGCCAGCTCACACTCGCTAGCTTTCCCTGAG.

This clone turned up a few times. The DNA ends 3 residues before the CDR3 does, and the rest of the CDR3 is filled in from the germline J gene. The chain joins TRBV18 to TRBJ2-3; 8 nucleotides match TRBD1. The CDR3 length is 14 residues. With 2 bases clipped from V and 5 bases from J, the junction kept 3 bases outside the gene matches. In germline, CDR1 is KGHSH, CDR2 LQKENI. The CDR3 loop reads CASSPGQGIDTQYF. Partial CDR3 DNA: TGTGCCAGCTCACCAGGACAGGGAATAGATACG. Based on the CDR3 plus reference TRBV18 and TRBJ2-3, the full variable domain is NAGVMQNPRHLVRRRGQEARLRCSPMKGHSHVYWYRQLPEEGLKFMVYLQKENIIDESGMPKERFSAEFPKEGPSILRIQQVVRGDSAAYFCASSPGQGIDTQYFGPGTRLTVL.

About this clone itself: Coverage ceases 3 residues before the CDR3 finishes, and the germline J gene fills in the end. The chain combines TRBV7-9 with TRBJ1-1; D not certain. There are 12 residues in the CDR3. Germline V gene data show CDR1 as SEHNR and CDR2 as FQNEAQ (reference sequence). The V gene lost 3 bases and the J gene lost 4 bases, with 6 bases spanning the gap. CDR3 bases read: TGTGCCAGCAGCTTGGCGGGCACTGAA. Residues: CASSLAGTE. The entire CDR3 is CASSLAGTEAFF.

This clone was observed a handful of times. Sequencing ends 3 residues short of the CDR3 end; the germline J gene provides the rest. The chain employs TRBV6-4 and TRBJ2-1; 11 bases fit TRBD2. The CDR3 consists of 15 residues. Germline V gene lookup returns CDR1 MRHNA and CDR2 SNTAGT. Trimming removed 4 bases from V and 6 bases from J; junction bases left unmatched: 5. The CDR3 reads CASSGLAGKVNEQFF. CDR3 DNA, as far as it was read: TGTGCCAGCAGTGGACTAGCGGGGAAGGTCAATGAG.

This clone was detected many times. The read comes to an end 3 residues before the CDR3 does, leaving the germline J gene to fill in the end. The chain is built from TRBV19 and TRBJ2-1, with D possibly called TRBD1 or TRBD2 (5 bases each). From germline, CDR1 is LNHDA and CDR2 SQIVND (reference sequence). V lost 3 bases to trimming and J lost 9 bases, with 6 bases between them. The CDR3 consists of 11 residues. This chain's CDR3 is CASSMRGEQFF. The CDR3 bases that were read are TGTGCCAGTAGTATGAGGGGTGAG.

CDR3 DNA (partial): TGTGCCACCAGACAGGGGAACAATCAGCCC. Protein sequence: CATRQGNNQP. The CDR3 in its entirety is CATRQGNNQPQHF. The chain links TRBV30 to TRBJ1-5; 8 positions match TRBD1. The read falls 3 residues short of the CDR3 end, and the missing part is taken from the germline J gene. Per the germline V gene, CDR1 is GTSNPN and CDR2 is SVGIG (reference sequence). This CDR3 spans 13 amino acids. Trimming at V came to 8 bases and at J to 3 bases, leaving 6 bases not matched to a gene.

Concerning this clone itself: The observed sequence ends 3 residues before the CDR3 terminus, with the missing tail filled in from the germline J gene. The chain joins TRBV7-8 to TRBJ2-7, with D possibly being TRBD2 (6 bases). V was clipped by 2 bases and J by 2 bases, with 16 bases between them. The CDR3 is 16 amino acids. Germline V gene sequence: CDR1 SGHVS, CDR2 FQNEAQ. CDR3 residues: CASSLLTGTYPYEQYF. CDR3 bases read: TGTGCCAGCAGCTTATTGACCGGGACTTATCCCTACGAG. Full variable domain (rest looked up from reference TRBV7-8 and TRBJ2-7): GAGVSQSPRYKVAKRGQDVALRCDPISGHVSLFWYQQALGQGPEFLTYFQNEAQLDKSGLPSDRFFAERPEGSVSTLKIQRTQQEDSAVYLCASSLLTGTYPYEQYFGPGTRLTVT.

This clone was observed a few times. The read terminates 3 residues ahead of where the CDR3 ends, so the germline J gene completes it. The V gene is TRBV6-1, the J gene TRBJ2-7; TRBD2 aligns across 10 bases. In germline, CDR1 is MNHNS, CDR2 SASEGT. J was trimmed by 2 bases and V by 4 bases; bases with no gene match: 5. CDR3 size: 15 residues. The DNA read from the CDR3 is TGTGCCAGCAGTGTCAGCGGGAGGGCCGCCTACGAG. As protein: CASSVSGRAAYE. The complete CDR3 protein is CASSVSGRAAYEQYF.

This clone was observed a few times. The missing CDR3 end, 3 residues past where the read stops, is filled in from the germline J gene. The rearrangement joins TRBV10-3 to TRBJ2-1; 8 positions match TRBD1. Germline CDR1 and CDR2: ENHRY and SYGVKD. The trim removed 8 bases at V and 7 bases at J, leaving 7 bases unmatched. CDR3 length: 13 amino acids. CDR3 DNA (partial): TGTGCCATCCGAGGACAGGGTGGGAATGAG. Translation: CAIRGQGGNE. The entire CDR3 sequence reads CAIRGQGGNEQFF.

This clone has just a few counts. CDR3: CASSTTGQGGNSPLHF. The CDR3 bases that were read are TGTGCCAGTAGTACAACCGGACAGGGAGGGAATTCACCC. The chain is built from TRBV19 and TRBJ1-6, with 8 bases that match TRBD1. The CDR3 end lies 3 residues beyond the end of the read and is filled in from the germline J gene. Trimming removed 4 bases from V and 7 bases from J; junction bases left unmatched: 9. The CDR3 is made up of 16 amino acids. Germline V CDR1 and CDR2: LNHDA, SQIVND (reference sequence).

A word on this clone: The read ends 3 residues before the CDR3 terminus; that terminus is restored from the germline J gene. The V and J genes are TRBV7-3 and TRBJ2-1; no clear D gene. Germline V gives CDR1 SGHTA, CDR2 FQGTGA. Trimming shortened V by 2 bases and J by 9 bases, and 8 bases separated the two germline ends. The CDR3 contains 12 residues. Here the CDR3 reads CASSLEGSEQFF. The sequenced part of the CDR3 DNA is TGTGCCAGCAGCTTAGAAGGGTCTGAG.